The next 2 T cell receptor beta chains were all read from a single sample in a study of blood T cell repertoires in COVID-19. This table comes from immunoSEQ multiplex PCR, and its TCRdb copy is limited to in-frame clones, with some not included. Among 210,000 or so clones listed, roughly 80% were seen once. The material sequenced was peripheral blood. All receptors come from a middle-aged man who had recovered from COVID-19.

The chain uses TRBV2 and TRBJ1-3; D perhaps matches TRBD1 (6 bases). The CDR3 has 13 amino acids. Germline lookup yields CDR1 SNHLY and CDR2 FYNNEI. V dropped 7 bases and J dropped 4 bases, with 11 bases sitting between them. The CDR3 nucleotides are TGTGCCAGCACTCGGACAGCCGGAAACACCATATATTTT. Translated, it gives CASTRTAGNTIYF.

This clone appeared a single time. Within the sample, other DNA sequences also encode this same CDR3. The rearrangement links TRBV6-5 to TRBJ2-7; maybe TRBD2 (6 bases). CDR3 length: 15 amino acids. Germline assignment: CDR1 MNHEY and CDR2 SVGAGI. Trimming removed 0 bases from V and 1 base from J, with 10 bases in between. The CDR3 here is CASSYSSGSSYEQYF. The CDR3, as DNA: TGTGCCAGCAGTTACTCGTCCGGGAGTTCCTACGAGCAGTACTTC.